The next 32 T cell receptor beta chains were all read from a single sample in a study of Graves' ophthalmopathy and Graves' hyperthyroidism. TCR beta CDR3 amplification used RNA transcripts. HTBI primers served in a first-round RT-PCR, which a second-round multiplex PCR followed. TCRdb called the multiplex PCR reads again in MiXCR, with one record for every CDR3 protein. The repertoire includes some 240,000 distinct CDR3 sequences, 45% to 55% of them detected once, and approximately 44% sits in the top ten. Sequencing used peripheral blood. These receptors originate from an adult man with Graves' ophthalmopathy.

The V gene is TRBV4-1, the J gene TRBJ2-6; D gene uncertain. Germline CDR1 MGHRA, CDR2 YSYEKL. The CDR3 sequence is 16 residues long. The V end lost 1 base, the J end lost 0 bases, and 7 bases lay between the germline ends. The DNA of the CDR3 is TGCGCCAGCAGCCAAGTCGCGCCCTCTGGGGCCAACGTCCTGACTTTC. It specifies CASSQVAPSGANVLTF.

In the case of this clonotype: Its ends do not fully match the called genes, so a read error is possible. The V and J genes are TRBV10-2 and TRBJ2-2, with a tentative D call TRBD2 (5 bases). Germline V CDR1 and CDR2: WSHSY, SAAADI. CDR3 length: 17 residues. Here the CDR3 reads CASSYLLGRRSPGELFF. The DNA for the CDR3 is TGTGCCAGCAGTTACCTTTTGGGAAGGAGGAGTCCCGGGGAGCTGTTTTTT.

V gene TRBV3-1 combines with J gene TRBJ1-1; D gene uncertain. The germline V gene encodes CDR1 LGHDT and CDR2 YNNKEL (reference sequence). The CDR3 consists of 12 residues. V gave up 3 bases and J gave up 10 bases, with 12 bases separating them. CDR3 loop: CASSHEDSGAFF. CDR3 coding DNA: TGTGCCAGCAGCCACGAAGATTCGGGAGCTTTCTTT.

The rearrangement links TRBV2 to TRBJ1-5; D is perhaps TRBD1 (6 bases). CDR1 is SNHLY, CDR2 FYNNEI, per germline. V was pared by 1 base and J by 7 bases, with 14 bases between. The CDR3 covers 15 residues. In nucleotides, the CDR3 is TGTGCCAGCAGTGAAGGAGGAGGGGGTGACCAGCCCCAGCATTTT. Its translation: CASSEGGGGDQPQHF.

V usage is TRBV30 and J usage is TRBJ2-7, with TRBD2 matching 11 bases. V shed 4 bases and J 4 bases; nucleotides not matched to a gene: 3. The germline V gene encodes CDR1 GTSNPN and CDR2 SVGIG (reference sequence). The CDR3 totals 13 residues. The DNA for the CDR3 is TGTGCCTGGAACGTAGCGGGGGGGTACGAGCAGTACTTC. As protein: CAWNVAGGYEQYF.

The CDR3 here is CASSSGGGAYNEQFF. The DNA for the CDR3 is TGTGCCAGCAGCTCCGGGGGGGGGGCATACAATGAGCAGTTCTTC. This chain connects TRBV12-3 or TRBV12-4 to TRBJ2-1; TRBD2 matches at 8 bases. The CDR3 sequence is 15 residues long. Losses at the gene ends were 6 bases for V and 4 bases for J; bases not matched to a gene: 8.

This clonotype was observed a single time. The chain is built from TRBV9 and TRBJ2-7, with TRBD1 matching over 10 bases. The CDR3 consists of 16 residues. Germline V CDR1 and CDR2: SGDLS, YYNGEE. V gave up 3 bases and J gave up 5 bases; unmatched junction bases: 11. The CDR3 protein is CASSATGTGASDEQYF. In DNA, the CDR3 is TGTGCCAGCAGCGCAACCGGGACAGGGGCATCGGACGAGCAGTACTTC.

The genes are TRBV9 and TRBJ2-5; D tentatively fits TRBD1 or TRBD2 (6 bases each). V was shortened by 0 bases and J by 11 bases, with 14 bases between the two germline ends. From germline, CDR1 is SGDLS and CDR2 YYNGEE. The CDR3 has 13 amino acids. In DNA form, the CDR3 reads TGTGCCAGCAGCGTAGGGGGGGCCGGGGAGCAGTACTTC. Protein product: CASSVGGAGEQYF.

The chain combines TRBV20-1 with TRBJ1-2; D is unclear. The germline V gene encodes CDR1 DFQATT and CDR2 SNEGSKA (reference sequence). The CDR3 sequence is 14 residues long. The germline V and J ends were trimmed by 1 base and 10 bases, with 19 bases remaining between them. The CDR3 loop reads CSARVSRNNWLYTF. Here the CDR3 DNA reads TGCAGTGCTAGAGTATCTCGGAATAACTGGCTCTACACCTTC.

Of note for this clonotype: A single base separates this from a much larger clone, so it may be a read error. J is TRBJ2-5 and V is TRBV10-3; D might be TRBD2 (6 bases). This CDR3 has 15 amino acids. Trimming took off 5 bases at V and 5 bases at J, with 18 bases between the two ends. The V gene's germline CDR1 is ENHRY and CDR2 SYGVKD. The CDR3 DNA reads as TGTGCCATCAGTAGGGAAGGCGGGATATCGGAGACCCAGTACTTC. Translated: CAISREGGISETQYF.

V gene TRBV5-8 combines with J gene TRBJ1-1; 7 bases match TRBD1. Per germline, CDR1 SGHTS and CDR2 YDEGEE. The CDR3 runs to 14 residues. Trimming at V came to 4 bases and at J to 1 base, leaving 4 bases not matched to a gene. This CDR3 is CASSKRTGNTEAFF. The CDR3, as DNA: TGTGCCAGCAGCAAGCGGACAGGGAACACTGAAGCTTTCTTT.

The chain uses TRBV29-1 and TRBJ2-6; no definite D call. Germline V gives CDR1 SQVTM, CDR2 ANQGSEA. The V and J ends lost 1 base and 18 bases respectively, with 4 bases between them. This CDR3 spans 8 amino acids. The CDR3 sequence is CSVEVGTF. CDR3 nucleotide sequence: TGCAGCGTTGAAGTCGGGACTTTC.

This clonotype was observed a few times. The chain combines TRBV5-4 with TRBJ1-1; tentatively, D is TRBD1 (6 bases). The germline V gene encodes CDR1 SGHNT and CDR2 YYREEE (reference sequence). The ends were cut back, 6 bases at V and 2 bases at J, with 17 bases in the middle. The CDR3 runs 15 residues. Here the CDR3 DNA reads TGTGCCAGCAACCCATTGGGGGGCGGAAACACTGAAGCTTTCTTT. Translating it yields CASNPLGGGNTEAFF.

This CDR3 reads CSAPRPGPTYEQYF. The CDR3, as DNA: TGCAGTGCTCCCCGACCGGGACCAACCTACGAGCAGTACTTC. This rearrangement joins TRBV20-1 to TRBJ2-7, with D perhaps given as TRBD1 or TRBD2 (5 bases each). Germline V gene data show CDR1 as DFQATT and CDR2 as SNEGSKA (reference sequence). V was trimmed by 5 bases and J by 2 bases, leaving 16 bases between them. The CDR3 sequence is 14 residues long.

The chain couples TRBV7-2 to TRBJ2-2, with D perhaps TRBD1 (7 bases). The V and J ends lost 4 bases and 4 bases respectively, with 16 bases between them. The CDR3 runs to 16 residues. The V gene's germline CDR1 is SGHTA and CDR2 FQGNSA. CDR3 nucleotide sequence: TGTGCCAGCAGCTCCGGGACAGCGGGTACCACCGGGGAGCTGTTTTTT. This sequence encodes CASSSGTAGTTGELFF.

The chain combines TRBV5-5 with TRBJ1-2; no firm D call. V was pared by 0 bases and J by 7 bases, with 10 bases between. The length of the CDR3 is 13 residues. Per the germline V gene, CDR1 is SGHKS and CDR2 is YYEKEE (reference sequence). As DNA, the CDR3 is TGTGCCAGCAGCTTGGAAGGGTTCTTTGGCTACACCTTC. Translating gives CASSLEGFFGYTF.

J is TRBJ2-7 and V is TRBV29-1, with D maybe TRBD2 (6 bases). Germline V gene lookup returns CDR1 SQVTM and CDR2 ANQGSEA. V was clipped by 6 bases and J by 2 bases, with 20 bases between them. CDR3 length equals 15 residues. The CDR3 sequence: CSVFETGTGPYEQYF. The CDR3 region has the DNA TGCAGCGTATTCGAAACCGGGACTGGGCCCTACGAGCAGTACTTC.

The J gene is TRBJ2-5, the V gene TRBV5-1, with 10 bases that match TRBD1. CDR3 length equals 16 residues. Germline values: CDR1 SGHRS, CDR2 YFSETQ. With 4 bases clipped from V and 1 base from J, the junction kept 7 bases outside the gene matches. This chain's CDR3 is CASSPRDRGLQETQYF. The CDR3 region has the DNA TGCGCCAGCAGCCCCAGGGACAGGGGACTCCAAGAGACCCAGTACTTC. Supplemented by reference TRBV5-1 and TRBJ2-5, the full variable domain reads KAGVTQTPRYLIKTRGQQVTLSCSPISGHRSVSWYQQTPGQGLQFLFEYFSETQRNKGNFPGRFSGRQFSNSRSEMNVSTLELGDSALYLCASSPRDRGLQETQYFGPGTRLLVL.

This clonotype was found many times. V usage is TRBV5-6 and J usage is TRBJ2-7, with TRBD1 identical over 8 bases. V lost 3 bases and J lost 4; bases outside the gene matches: 6. The CDR3 sequence is 14 residues long. The germline CDR1 and CDR2 sequences are SGHDT and YYEEEE. This CDR3 reads CASSSTGDGYEQYF. Written as DNA, the CDR3 is TGTGCCAGCAGCTCGACAGGGGATGGGTACGAGCAGTACTTC.

Note on this clonotype: Since a much larger clone is just one base distant, this may be a read error. The chain is built from TRBV29-1 and TRBJ1-1; D is possibly TRBD1 (5 bases). Germline CDR1 reads SQVTM; CDR2 reads ANQGSEA. The germline V and J ends were trimmed by 4 bases and 4 bases, with 16 bases remaining between them. CDR3 size: 14 residues. The CDR3 region is CSVGLGGESTEAFF. In nucleotides, the CDR3 is TGCAGCGTTGGACTCGGGGGAGAATCCACTGAAGCTTTCTTT.

This chain joins TRBV29-1 and TRBJ2-7, with D perhaps matching TRBD2 (6 bases). Germline lookup yields CDR1 SQVTM and CDR2 ANQGSEA. The CDR3 sequence is 13 residues long. V gave up 6 bases and J gave up 3 bases, with 15 bases separating them. The CDR3 DNA reads TGCAGCGTAAACTCCCAGGAGGGCTACGAGCAGTACTTC. It specifies CSVNSQEGYEQYF.

The J gene is TRBJ1-3, the V gene TRBV9; 11 bases agree with TRBD1. V dropped 5 bases and J dropped 5; count of bases not matched to a gene: 9. The CDR3 contains 16 residues. CDR1 and CDR2 from the germline V gene are SGDLS and YYNGEE. Here the CDR3 reads CASSGGQGDDRNTIYF. CDR3 DNA sequence: TGTGCCAGCAGTGGGGGACAGGGGGACGATAGAAACACCATATATTTT.

This clonotype has only a few counts. The gene calls are TRBV7-8 and TRBJ2-2, with TRBD1 matching 7 bases. With V trimmed by 5 bases and J by 0 bases, 3 bases remained unmatched. The CDR3 sequence is 15 residues long. Germline CDR1 reads SGHVS; CDR2 reads FQNEAQ. CDR3 in amino acids: CASSAGTANTGELFF. Here the CDR3 DNA reads TGTGCCAGCAGCGCCGGGACAGCGAACACCGGGGAGCTGTTTTTT.

Regarding this clonotype: The missing conserved phenylalanine or tryptophan at the end of this CDR3 makes a read error likely. The chain carries TRBV7-3 and TRBJ1-4, with a possible D match to TRBD1 (5 bases). Germline V gene lookup returns CDR1 SGHTA and CDR2 FQGTGA. V lost 7 bases, J lost 6 bases, and 21 bases lay in between. The CDR3 is 16 amino acids. CDR3 bases: TGTGCCAGCACTCCCTGGGGGGGGGAATATGATGAAAAACTGTTTCTT. As protein: CASTPWGGEYDEKLFL.

The chain recombines TRBV3-1 with TRBJ2-7, with D uncertain. This CDR3 has 14 amino acids. Germline assignment: CDR1 LGHDT and CDR2 YNNKEL (reference sequence). V was shortened by 0 bases and J by 4 bases, with 10 bases between the two germline ends. CDR3 in amino acids: CASSQDNDGYEQYF. The CDR3 region has the DNA TGTGCCAGCAGCCAAGATAACGACGGGTACGAGCAGTACTTC.

The chain combines TRBV7-3 with TRBJ2-7; D might be TRBD2 (6 bases). The DNA matches TRBJ2-1 better at its end, which makes the J call doubtful. This CDR3 has 13 amino acids. CDR1 SGHTA and CDR2 FQGTGA come from the germline V gene. The CDR3 loop is CASSQGGNNEQFF. In DNA form, the CDR3 reads TGTGCCAGCAGCCAGGGCGGGAACAATGAGCAGTTCTTC.

This chain links TRBV5-6 with TRBJ2-7; D perhaps matches TRBD1 (6 bases). The V and J ends lost 0 bases and 6 bases respectively, with 13 bases between them. This CDR3 has 14 residues. Per germline, CDR1 SGHDT and CDR2 YYEEEE. In DNA, the CDR3 is TGTGCCAGCAGCTTGGAAACAGGGAGCGGCGAGCAGTACTTC. It translates to CASSLETGSGEQYF.

The chain combines TRBV7-3 with TRBJ2-2, with no clear D. V lost 5 bases, J lost 3 bases, and 10 bases lay in between. Germline lookup yields CDR1 SGHTA and CDR2 FQGTGA. This CDR3 is 14 amino acids long. The CDR3 DNA follows: TGTGCCAGCAGCCAAGAATCGGACACCGGGGAGCTGTTTTTT. It encodes CASSQESDTGELFF.

The chain is built from TRBV29-1 and TRBJ2-5, with D possibly being TRBD2 (6 bases). The ends were cut back, 5 bases at V and 1 base at J, with 14 bases in the middle. Germline V lookup: CDR1 SQVTM, CDR2 ANQGSEA. This CDR3 has 14 amino acids. This CDR3 reads CSVRRDASQETQYF. CDR3 bases: TGCAGCGTTAGGCGGGACGCCTCCCAAGAGACCCAGTACTTC. Full variable domain (remainder filled in from reference TRBV29-1 and TRBJ2-5): SAVISQKPSRDICQRGTSLTIQCQVDSQVTMMFWYRQQPGQSLTLIATANQGSEATYESGFVIDKFPISRPNLTFSTLTVSNMSPEDSSIYLCSVRRDASQETQYFGPGTRLLVL.

This clonotype was recorded a few times. This chain links TRBV5-1 with TRBJ2-7, with D hard to call. This CDR3 has 14 residues. CDR1 SGHRS and CDR2 YFSETQ come from the germline V gene. The V and J ends lost 0 bases and 2 bases respectively, with 9 bases between them. The CDR3 DNA reads TGCGCCAGCAGCTTGGCTGACACGGCCTACGAGCAGTACTTC. Translation gives CASSLADTAYEQYF.

V is TRBV15 and J is TRBJ2-3; D might be TRBD1 (6 bases). The CDR3 has 16 amino acids. Germline V CDR1 and CDR2: LNHNV, YYDKDF (reference sequence). Trimming stripped 2 bases from V and 4 bases from J, with 16 bases between. The CDR3 region has the DNA TGTGCCACCAGCAGAAGAGGGGGAAGGGATGCAGATACGCAGTATTTT. Translated: CATSRRGGRDADTQYF. The full variable domain, in which reference TRBV15 and TRBJ2-3 provide the parts outside the CDR3, is DAMVIQNPRYQVTQFGKPVTLSCSQTLNHNVMYWYQQKSSQAPKLLFHYYDKDFNNEADTPDNFQSRRPNTSFCFLDIRSPGLGDTAMYLCATSRRGGRDADTQYFGPGTRLTVL.

This clonotype was counted only a few times. This chain uses TRBV20-1 with TRBJ2-2; weak D call: TRBD2 (6 bases). CDR1 and CDR2 (germline): DFQATT, SNEGSKA (reference sequence). The CDR3 has 17 amino acids. Trimming stripped 4 bases from V and 2 bases from J, with 20 bases between. CDR3 DNA: TGCAGTGCTACGGGACTGACTTTCCCACTTAACACCGGGGAGCTGTTTTTT. Protein product: CSATGLTFPLNTGELFF.